Listed here are 28 T cell receptor beta chains from one sample, sequenced in a study of CD8+CD57+ T cells in acquired aplastic anemia. It was patients with CD8+CD57+ cell expansion by flow cytometry who were chosen for sequencing. Genomic DNA provided the template from which TCR beta VDJ and CDR3 profiles were obtained. MiXCR, applied by TCRdb to the reads, yields one record per CDR3 protein. The table has about 470,000 distinct CDR3 sequences, about a third seen once. Sequenced sample: sorted CD4+, CD8+, or CD8+CD57+ T cells (not recorded which) from PBMCs. The receptors were sampled from a human donor with aplastic anemia.

V and J are TRBV13 and TRBJ2-1, with D tentatively TRBD2 (6 bases). Germline V gives CDR1 PRHDT, CDR2 FYEKMQ (reference sequence). The CDR3 spans 15 residues. Trimming removed 7 bases at V and 4 bases at J, with 17 bases between. The CDR3 region is CASNYRDGGYNEQFF. CDR3 bases: TGTGCCAGCAACTACCGGGACGGGGGATACAATGAGCAGTTCTTC.

This clonotype was seen a single time. The J gene is TRBJ2-3, the V gene TRBV10-3; 13 positions agree with TRBD2. J was trimmed by 2 bases and V by 10 bases; bases with no gene match: 3. The germline CDR1 and CDR2 sequences are ENHRY and SYGVKD. The CDR3 covers 14 residues. CDR3 DNA sequence: TGTGCCACGGGGACTAGCGGGATCACAGATACGCAGTATTTT. It translates to CATGTSGITDTQYF.

The chain has TRBV6-1 and TRBJ2-3; D is unclear. The V gene lost 2 bases and the J gene lost 6 bases, with 9 bases spanning the gap. Looked up from germline, CDR1 is MNHNS and CDR2 is SASEGT. The CDR3 covers 13 residues. CDR3 in amino acids: CASSELVYDTQYF. In nucleotides, the CDR3 is TGTGCCAGCAGTGAACTAGTGTACGATACGCAGTATTTT.

With regard to this clonotype: A much larger clone is a single base away; this may be a read error. J is TRBJ2-3 and V is TRBV24-1; tentative D call: TRBD1 (7 bases). This CDR3 is 16 amino acids long. V was shortened by 4 bases and J by 1 base, with 14 bases between the two germline ends. The germline V gene encodes CDR1 KGHDR and CDR2 SFDVKD. The CDR3 nucleotides are TGTGCCACCAGTGACTGGCGGGACAGAGGCACAGATACGCAGTATTTT. Its protein is CATSDWRDRGTDTQYF.

The genes are TRBV25-1 and TRBJ2-7; D is ambiguous. This CDR3 spans 19 amino acids. From germline, CDR1 is MGHDK and CDR2 SYGVNS. V lost 5 bases, J lost 1 base, and 27 bases lay in between. The CDR3 loop reads CASSYLHPVGVSLSYEQYF. The CDR3 DNA is TGTGCCAGCAGTTACTTGCACCCCGTTGGAGTTTCATTATCCTACGAGCAGTACTTC.

This rearrangement joins TRBV5-5 to TRBJ1-2; TRBD1 might be the D (5 bases). Looked up from germline, CDR1 is SGHKS and CDR2 is YYEKEE (reference sequence). The ends were cut back, 5 bases at V and 3 bases at J, with 17 bases in the middle. CDR3 length equals 15 residues. The CDR3 DNA reads TGTGCCAGCAGATCCAGACAGTCCTCCCACTATGGCTACACCTTC. Translated, it gives CASRSRQSSHYGYTF.

This clonotype was counted at least ten times. The J gene is TRBJ1-3, the V gene TRBV19; D is ambiguous. CDR3 size: 15 residues. Germline CDR1 reads LNHDA; CDR2 reads SQIVND (reference sequence). The V gene lost 3 bases and the J gene lost 0 bases, with 9 bases spanning the gap. CDR3 amino acids: CASSMPGDSGNTIYF. Here the CDR3 DNA reads TGTGCCAGTAGTATGCCCGGCGACTCTGGAAACACCATATATTTT.

V gene TRBV6-1 combines with J gene TRBJ1-2; possible D gene TRBD1, 5 bases. The germline CDR1 and CDR2 sequences are MNHNS and SASEGT. Trimming left V 4 bases short and J 4 bases short, with 19 bases between. The CDR3 length is 16 residues. The CDR3 reads CASSGGCWVRGYGYTF. CDR3 bases: TGTGCCAGCAGTGGGGGTTGTTGGGTGAGGGGCTATGGCTACACCTTC.

The CDR3 DNA sequence: TGTGCCAGCAGTTTATATTTGCCGGGACAGGGACTTAGCTACACCTTC. Translating gives CASSLYLPGQGLSYTF. The chain uses TRBV28 and TRBJ1-2; TRBD1 matches 9 bases. The CDR3 length is 16 residues. Germline assignment: CDR1 MDHEN and CDR2 SYDVKM. The ends lost 1 base at V and 9 bases at J; junction bases unmatched: 12.

This clonotype showed up just a few times. The genes are TRBV20-1 and TRBJ2-1, with D perhaps TRBD1 or TRBD2 (5 bases each). V gave up 6 bases and J gave up 0 bases, with 15 bases separating them. Germline CDR1 and CDR2: DFQATT and SNEGSKA (reference sequence). The CDR3 covers 15 residues. The CDR3 DNA follows: TGCAGTGCAAGACGTGCAGGGAGCTCCTACAATGAGCAGTTCTTC. Amino acid sequence: CSARRAGSSYNEQFF.

This clonotype appeared many times. This chain connects TRBV15 to TRBJ1-5, with D hard to call. Germline values: CDR1 LNHNV, CDR2 YYDKDF (reference sequence). V shed 0 bases and J shed 6 bases, with 6 bases lying between them. The CDR3 sequence is 13 residues long. The CDR3 sequence is CATSRDLSQPQHF. DNA of the CDR3: TGTGCCACCAGCAGAGATCTCTCTCAGCCCCAGCATTTT.

There are a few counts of this clonotype. A read error may be the cause here, since a much bigger clone is one base away. The chain joins TRBV25-1 to TRBJ2-2; possibly TRBD2 for D (6 bases). CDR3 length: 13 residues. Germline V CDR1 and CDR2: MGHDK, SYGVNS. V lost 6 bases to trimming and J lost 10 bases, with 15 bases between them. The CDR3 DNA is TGTGCCAGCAGAAACCTAGCGATCGAGGAGCTGTTTTTT. It translates to CASRNLAIEELFF.

Many counts were recorded for this clonotype. The rearrangement links TRBV20-1 to TRBJ2-5, with a possible D match to TRBD2 (6 bases). Germline V gene lookup returns CDR1 DFQATT and CDR2 SNEGSKA (reference sequence). With 3 bases removed from V and 5 bases from J, the gap between germline ends came to 13 bases. The CDR3 has 13 amino acids. For the CDR3, the DNA is TGCAGTGCTAGTTCGGCAGGGAGGGAGACCCAGTACTTC. Residues: CSASSAGRETQYF.

This chain uses TRBV20-1 with TRBJ2-7; perhaps TRBD2 as D (6 bases). Trimming cost V 1 base and J 5 bases, with 18 bases left between them. The CDR3 contains 15 residues. Per the germline V gene, CDR1 is DFQATT and CDR2 is SNEGSKA (reference sequence). The CDR3 bases are TGCAGTGCTAGAGGGGTGACTAGGTTAACCAACGAGCAGTACTTC. As protein: CSARGVTRLTNEQYF.

The chain's CDR3 is CASSRQTGDNEQFF. Written as DNA, the CDR3 is TGTGCCAGCAGCCGACAGACAGGGGACAATGAGCAGTTCTTC. This sequence joins TRBV7-3 and TRBJ2-1, with 8 bases aligning to TRBD1. Per the germline V gene, CDR1 is SGHTA and CDR2 is FQGTGA. The CDR3 is made up of 14 amino acids. V shed 5 bases and J 5 bases; nucleotides not matched to a gene: 5.

The rearrangement joins TRBV6-5 to TRBJ1-1; possibly TRBD1 for D (5 bases). Germline CDR1 and CDR2: MNHEY and SVGAGI. The CDR3 sequence is 16 residues long. V was trimmed by 0 bases and J by 1 base, leaving 12 bases between them. CDR3 nucleotide sequence: TGTGCCAGCAGTTACTCTTTTGGGGGGAGGAACACTGAAGCTTTCTTT. Its translation: CASSYSFGGRNTEAFF.

V usage is TRBV12-3 or TRBV12-4 and J usage is TRBJ1-6, with D tentatively TRBD1 (6 bases). The CDR3 is made up of 14 amino acids. V was trimmed by 6 bases and J by 9 bases, leaving 15 bases between them. In nucleotides, the CDR3 is TGTGCCAGCAGCCACAGGGAGACGCGTTCACCCCTCCACTTT. Translation: CASSHRETRSPLHF.

At least ten counts were recorded for this clonotype. The chain carries TRBV19 and TRBJ2-7; 8 positions match TRBD2. The CDR3 is made up of 15 amino acids. V gave up 3 bases and J gave up 4 bases; unmatched junction bases: 8. Germline V CDR1 and CDR2: LNHDA, SQIVND (reference sequence). CDR3 loop: CASSIAGLGIYEQYF. CDR3 nucleotides: TGTGCCAGTAGTATTGCGGGACTAGGAATTTACGAGCAGTACTTC.

This clonotype was found many times. The V and J genes are TRBV10-1 and TRBJ2-3; possibly TRBD1 for D (5 bases). This CDR3 spans 13 amino acids. CDR1 WNHNN and CDR2 SYGVQD come from the germline V gene (reference sequence). V was clipped by 6 bases and J by 3 bases, with 10 bases between them. Here the CDR3 reads CASRLTETDTQYF. The CDR3 DNA reads TGCGCCAGCAGATTGACAGAGACAGATACGCAGTATTTT.

The gene calls are TRBV6-5 and TRBJ1-5, with D perhaps TRBD1 (6 bases). This CDR3 region has 15 residues. Germline-derived CDR1 and CDR2 are MNHEY and SVGAGI. V lost 5 bases and J lost 2, with 13 bases in between. The CDR3 loop is CASSVTGSGNQPQHF. The CDR3, as DNA: TGTGCCAGCAGTGTTACAGGGTCTGGCAATCAGCCCCAGCATTTT.

The chain uses TRBV4-2 and TRBJ2-7; 10 nucleotides agree with TRBD2. The V segment lost 5 bases and the J segment 3 bases; nucleotides outside the gene matches: 7. Per the germline V gene, CDR1 is LGHNA and CDR2 is YNFKEQ. The CDR3 consists of 15 residues. The CDR3 DNA follows: TGTGCCAGCAGCTACGGACTAGCGGTCGGCTACGAGCAGTACTTC. This gives the protein CASSYGLAVGYEQYF.

The rearrangement uses TRBV29-1 and TRBJ2-5; perhaps TRBD2 as D (7 bases). The V end lost 6 bases, the J end lost 5 bases, and 16 bases lay between the germline ends. The CDR3 loop spans 13 amino acids. CDR1 and CDR2 (germline): SQVTM, ANQGSEA. CDR3 protein: CSVRRGAVETQYF. The CDR3 region has the DNA TGCAGCGTCCGTCGGGGGGCGGTGGAGACCCAGTACTTC.

This clonotype has a count of ten or more. The chain combines TRBV19 with TRBJ1-1, with D perhaps TRBD1 (5 bases). The ends were cut back, 4 bases at V and 0 bases at J, with 9 bases in the middle. The germline V gene has CDR1 LNHDA and CDR2 SQIVND (reference sequence). This CDR3 has 14 amino acids. CDR3 nucleotide sequence: TGTGCCAGTAGTAAGACAGAGATGAACACTGAAGCTTTCTTT. Encoded protein: CASSKTEMNTEAFF.

This clonotype was observed a handful of times. J is TRBJ1-4 and V is TRBV20-1, with D uncertain. Germline CDR1 reads DFQATT; CDR2 reads SNEGSKA (reference sequence). With 3 bases removed from V and 5 bases from J, the gap between germline ends came to 13 bases. The CDR3 runs 14 residues. The CDR3 sequence: CSASLDGGNEKLFF. The CDR3 DNA is TGCAGTGCTAGTTTGGACGGAGGAAATGAAAAACTGTTTTTT.

In its sample, this clonotype was seen many times. The chain carries TRBV10-3 and TRBJ1-1; D unresolved. V shed 0 bases and J shed 5 bases, with 1 base lying between them. The CDR3 has 11 amino acids. Germline V CDR1 and CDR2: ENHRY, SYGVKD. The CDR3 region has the DNA TGTGCCATCAGTGAGTCGACTGAAGCTTTCTTT. Encoded protein: CAISESTEAFF.

The chain recombines TRBV6-2 or TRBV6-3 with TRBJ2-5; 12 bases align to TRBD2. Trimming at V came to 6 bases and at J to 5 bases, leaving 7 bases not matched to a gene. The length of the CDR3 is 15 residues. CDR1 is MNHEY and CDR2 is SVGEGT in the germline V gene. The CDR3 DNA sequence: TGTGCCAGCAGAGATACTAGCGGGGGGTTTGAGACCCAGTACTTC. The encoded protein is CASRDTSGGFETQYF.

This clonotype was seen more than once but under ten times. This chain joins TRBV3-1 and TRBJ1-2; D is possibly TRBD1 (6 bases). The CDR3 spans 15 residues. V lost 0 bases to trimming and J lost 3 bases, with 11 bases between them. From germline, CDR1 is LGHDT and CDR2 YNNKEL (reference sequence). The CDR3 sequence: CASSQDSQGHYGYTF. The CDR3 region has the DNA TGTGCCAGCAGCCAAGATTCCCAGGGGCACTATGGCTACACCTTC.

As regards this clonotype: This CDR3 is missing its conserved last phenylalanine or tryptophan, likely due to a read error. The chain joins TRBV25-1 to TRBJ2-1; 7 bases match TRBD1. This CDR3 comprises 14 residues. Germline CDR1 MGHDK, CDR2 SYGVNS. J gave up 4 bases and V 6 bases, and 6 bases lay outside the gene matches. The CDR3 DNA reads as TGTGCCAGCAGGATAGGACAGGAGTACAATGAGCAGTTCCTC. It specifies CASRIGQEYNEQFL.